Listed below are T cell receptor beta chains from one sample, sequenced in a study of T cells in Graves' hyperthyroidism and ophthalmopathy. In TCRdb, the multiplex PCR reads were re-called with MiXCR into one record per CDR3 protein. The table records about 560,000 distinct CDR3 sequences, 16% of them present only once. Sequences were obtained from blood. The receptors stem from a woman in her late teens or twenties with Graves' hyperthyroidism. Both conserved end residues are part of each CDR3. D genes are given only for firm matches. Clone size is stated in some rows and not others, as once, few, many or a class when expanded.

CASRGRTNSYNEQFF | TGTGCCAGCAGAGGACGGACTAATTCCTACAATGAGCAGTTCTTC | TRBJ2-1 | . | TRBV2 | .
CASSQITGEETQYF | TGTGCCAGCAGCCAAATAACAGGAGAAGAGACCCAGTACTTC | TRBJ2-5 | few | TRBV3-1 | .
CASSLIGNEKLFF | TGTGCCAGCAGTTTAATAGGGAACGAAAAACTGTTTTTT | TRBJ1-4 | . | TRBV27 | .
CASSETSVKLFF | TGTGCCAGCAGTGAGACAAGTGTAAAACTGTTTTTT | TRBJ1-4 | . | TRBV6-1 | .
CASSLAGQPPLGTQHF | TGTGCCAGCAGCTTGGCGGGACAGCCTCCTCTCGGGACCCAGCATTTT | TRBJ1-5 | . | TRBV5-6 | TRBD1
CASSLAGAIEYEQYF | TGCGCCAGCAGCTTGGCGGGGGCGATCGAGTACGAGCAGTACTTC | TRBJ2-7 | few | TRBV5-1 | .
CASSLSDKYEQYF | TGTGCCAGCAGTCTCAGCGACAAGTACGAGCAGTACTTC | TRBJ2-7 | many | TRBV12-3/TRBV12-4 | .
CSAAVEGSNQPQHF | TGCAGTGCCGCAGTAGAGGGGAGCAATCAGCCCCAGCATTTT | TRBJ1-5 | many | TRBV20-1 | .
CASMRVPGELFF | TGCGCCAGCATGCGGGTCCCCGGGGAGCTGTTTTTT | TRBJ2-2 | few | TRBV4-1 | .
CASLPTGGAGGELFF | TGTGCCAGTCTACCAACGGGGGGGGCTGGCGGGGAGCTGTTTTTT | TRBJ2-2 | few | TRBV19 | TRBD2
CASSPRTVSVAFF | TGTGCCAGCAGCCCCAGGACAGTGTCGGTAGCTTTCTTT | TRBJ1-1 | many | TRBV11-2 | .
CASSGGGGRSGYTF | TGTGCCAGCAGTGGGGGAGGGGGCAGATCGGGCTACACCTTC | TRBJ1-2 | . | TRBV2 | TRBD1
CASQFRDRVYYGYTF | TGTGCCAGTCAATTCCGGGACAGGGTTTACTATGGCTACACCTTC | TRBJ1-2 | few | TRBV19 | TRBD1
CASTPTGGNSNQPQHF | TGTGCCAGTACTCCGACAGGGGGCAATAGCAATCAGCCCCAGCATTTT | TRBJ1-5 | . | TRBV19 | TRBD1
CASSALRDTPPGTSGNTIYF | TGCGCCAGCAGCGCACTCCGGGACACCCCCCCGGGCACCTCTGGAAACACCATATATTTT | TRBJ1-3 | many | TRBV5-1 | .
CASSPRQAATNEKLFF | TGTGCCAGCAGCCCACGACAGGCCGCAACTAATGAAAAACTGTTTTTT | TRBJ1-4 | . | TRBV12-3/TRBV12-4 | .
CASSLERRGTYNEQFF | TGTGCCAGCAGCTTAGAGCGGCGGGGCACTTACAATGAGCAGTTCTTC | TRBJ2-1 | many | TRBV7-9 | .
CASSLQPDRSTNTGELFF | TGTGCCAGCTCACTCCAGCCGGACAGATCCACGAACACCGGGGAGCTGTTTTTT | TRBJ2-2 | . | TRBV18 | .
CASSIVDRSRGGYGYTF | TGTGCCAGTAGTATAGTCGACAGATCTCGTGGTGGCTATGGCTACACCTTC | TRBJ1-2 | . | TRBV19 | .
CASNRPTAGQGSYEQYF | TGTGCCAGCAACCGTCCCACAGCGGGACAGGGATCCTACGAGCAGTACTTC | TRBJ2-7 | many | TRBV6-2/TRBV6-3 | TRBD1
CASIPGTGATGRSYEQYF | TGTGCCAGCATTCCCGGGACAGGGGCCACTGGAAGGTCCTACGAGCAGTACTTC | TRBJ2-7 | . | TRBV11-2 | TRBD1
CASSFLVLSPGNGYTF | TGTGCCAGCAGTTTTTTGGTCTTAAGCCCCGGGAATGGCTACACCTTC | TRBJ1-2 | few | TRBV12-3/TRBV12-4 | .
CASSLDVSPGETQYF | TGTGCCAGCAGCTTAGACGTTAGCCCTGGGGAGACCCAGTACTTC | TRBJ2-5 | many | TRBV7-8 | .
CASSPPVSNTEAFF | TGTGCCAGCAGTCCGCCAGTGTCGAACACTGAAGCTTTCTTT | TRBJ1-1 | many | TRBV7-2 | .
CASSQDRGPRRVFF | TGCGCCAGCAGCCAAGATCGCGGGCCTAGAAGGGTTTTCTTT | TRBJ1-1 | . | TRBV4-3 | .
CASEPRGKVSGNTIYF | TGTGCCAGCGAACCTCGGGGGAAAGTCTCTGGAAACACCATATATTTT | TRBJ1-3 | . | TRBV7-9 | .
CASLTWLAGGYEQFF | TGTGCCAGTTTAACATGGCTAGCGGGTGGGTATGAGCAGTTCTTC | TRBJ2-1 | many | TRBV7-9 | TRBD2
CASSPGAANEKLFF | TGTGCCAGCAGCCCGGGGGCTGCTAATGAAAAACTGTTTTTT | TRBJ1-4 | . | TRBV12-3/TRBV12-4 | .
CASSGRTSGSYEQYF | TGTGCCAGCAGCGGCAGGACTAGCGGTTCCTACGAGCAGTACTTC | TRBJ2-7 | many | TRBV7-2 | TRBD2
CASSIWGIGNTIYF | TGTGCCAGTAGTATATGGGGGATTGGAAACACCATATATTTT | TRBJ1-3 | . | TRBV19 | .
CASSQGRGVRGYTF | TGTGCCAGCAGCCAGGGGCGGGGGGTCCGCGGCTACACCTTC | TRBJ1-2 | . | TRBV3-1 | .
CASSHDRDVAKNIQYF | TGTGCCAGCAGCCATGACAGGGATGTAGCCAAAAACATTCAGTACTTC | TRBJ2-4 | many | TRBV11-1 | TRBD1
CASSYAGARYEQYF | TGTGCCAGCAGTTACGCGGGGGCGCGCTACGAGCAGTACTTC | TRBJ2-7 | many | TRBV6-2/TRBV6-3 | .
CATGDLIGDTDTQYF | TGTGCCACCGGTGATTTGATAGGGGATACAGATACGCAGTATTTT | TRBJ2-3 | . | TRBV24-1 | .
CSAGDHLADSTDTQYF | TGCAGTGCTGGCGACCATCTAGCGGATAGCACAGATACGCAGTATTTT | TRBJ2-3 | many | TRBV20-1 | TRBD2
CASSFSHNEQFF | TGTGCCAGCAGTTTTTCTCACAATGAGCAGTTCTTC | TRBJ2-1 | many | TRBV28 | .
CSAIRGPRTDTQYF | TGCAGTGCAATTCGGGGGCCACGCACAGATACGCAGTATTTT | TRBJ2-3 | few | TRBV20-1 | .
CASSDLRSAEDTQYF | TGTGCCAGCAGTGACCTACGGTCGGCGGAAGATACGCAGTATTTT | TRBJ2-3 | many | TRBV6-1 | .
CASSLTSGGAWNEQFF | TGTGCCAGCAGCTTAACTAGCGGGGGGGCTTGGAATGAGCAGTTCTTC | TRBJ2-1 | few | TRBV7-3 | TRBD2
CSASGTSGYTGELFF | TGCAGTGCTTCCGGGACTAGCGGGTACACCGGGGAGCTGTTTTTT | TRBJ2-2 | many | TRBV20-1 | TRBD2
CASRTQGAGELFF | TGTGCCAGCAGGACCCAGGGGGCCGGGGAGCTGTTTTTT | TRBJ2-2 | . | TRBV6-1 | TRBD1
CASSYSGRSDTQYF | TGTGCCAGCAGCTACAGTGGGCGTTCAGATACGCAGTATTTT | TRBJ2-3 | many | TRBV11-2 | .
CSASNLNYGYTF | TGCAGTGCTAGTAACCTAAACTATGGCTACACCTTC | TRBJ1-2 | . | TRBV20-1 | .
CASSFQRGARADTQYF | TGTGCCAGCAGTTTTCAGCGGGGGGCGAGGGCAGATACGCAGTATTTT | TRBJ2-3 | . | TRBV6-2/TRBV6-3 | TRBD2
CASSLGGTANYGYTF | TGCGCCAGCAGCTTGGGGGGGACAGCTAACTATGGCTACACCTTC | TRBJ1-2 | many | TRBV5-1 | TRBD1
CASSPRAEAFF | TGTGCCAGCAGTCCTCGCGCGGAAGCTTTCTTT | TRBJ1-1 | few | TRBV12-3/TRBV12-4 | .
CSASQGWADTQYF | TGCAGTGCCTCACAGGGCTGGGCAGATACGCAGTATTTT | TRBJ2-3 | . | TRBV20-1 | .
CASSLGTGTLSYEQYF | TGTGCCAGCAGCTTAGGGACCGGGACTCTATCCTACGAGCAGTACTTC | TRBJ2-7 | few | TRBV7-9 | .
CASSVRLAGESPNYEQFF | TGTGCCAGCAGTGTACGACTAGCGGGAGAGTCCCCTAATTATGAGCAGTTCTTC | TRBJ2-1 | . | TRBV25-1 | TRBD2
CASSLDGGTALGHEQYF | TGCGCCAGCAGCTTGGATGGCGGTACCGCCCTGGGGCACGAGCAGTACTTC | TRBJ2-7 | few | TRBV5-1 | .
CASSVRSNTEAFF | TGTGCCAGCAGTGTGCGCAGTAACACTGAAGCTTTCTTT | TRBJ1-1 | many | TRBV2 | .
CASSISASGHSTDTQYF | TGTGCCAGTAGTATTTCAGCTAGCGGGCATAGCACAGATACGCAGTATTTT | TRBJ2-3 | . | TRBV19 | TRBD2
CASSFGHFNQPQHF | TGTGCCAGTAGCTTTGGGCACTTCAATCAGCCCCAGCATTTT | TRBJ1-5 | many | TRBV19 | .
CASSQGGAGQDEQFF | TGTGCCAGCAGCCAAGGGGGGGCAGGGCAGGATGAGCAGTTCTTC | TRBJ2-1 | . | TRBV3-1 | .
CARRQGITDTQYF | TGCGCCAGGAGACAGGGGATCACAGATACGCAGTATTTT | TRBJ2-3 | many | TRBV5-1 | TRBD1
CSVDVGSGGGSYNEQFF | TGCAGCGTTGACGTAGGGAGCGGGGGGGGGTCCTACAATGAGCAGTTCTTC | TRBJ2-1 | few | TRBV29-1 | TRBD2